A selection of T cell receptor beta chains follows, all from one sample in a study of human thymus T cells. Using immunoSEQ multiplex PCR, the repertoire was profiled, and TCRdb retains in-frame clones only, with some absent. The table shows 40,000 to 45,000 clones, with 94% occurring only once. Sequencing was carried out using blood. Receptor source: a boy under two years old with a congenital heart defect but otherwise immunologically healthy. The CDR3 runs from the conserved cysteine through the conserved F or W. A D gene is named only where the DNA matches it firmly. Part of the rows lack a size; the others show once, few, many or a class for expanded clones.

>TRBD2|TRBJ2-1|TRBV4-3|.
TGCGCCAGCAGCCAAGATAGCGGGGGGTACAATGAGCAGTTCTTC
CASSQDSGGYNEQFF
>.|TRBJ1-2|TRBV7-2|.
TGTGCCAGCAGCTTAGCACATCCCTATGGCTACACCTTC
CASSLAHPYGYTF
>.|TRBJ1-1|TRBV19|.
TGTGCCAGTAGTGCACTACAGGTACCCTACACTGAAGCTTTCTTT
CASSALQVPYTEAFF
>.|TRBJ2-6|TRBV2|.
TGTGCCAGCAGCGTTGGACGGAGCTCTGGGGCCAACGTCCTGACTTTC
CASSVGRSSGANVLTF
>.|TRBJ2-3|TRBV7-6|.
TGTGCCAGCAGCTTAGCGGGGGGCACAGATACGCAGTATTTT
CASSLAGGTDTQYF
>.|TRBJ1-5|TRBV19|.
TGTGCCAGTAGTATACAGGGGCAGCCCCAGCATTTT
CASSIQGQPQHF
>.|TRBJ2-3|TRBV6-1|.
TGTGCCAGCAGTGGGGACTTCGACACAGATACGCAGTATTTT
CASSGDFDTDTQYF
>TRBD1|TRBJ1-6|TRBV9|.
TGTGCCAGCAGCGCTACAGGGGGCTCCTATAATTCACCCCTCCACTTT
CASSATGGSYNSPLHF
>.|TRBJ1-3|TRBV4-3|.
TGCGCCAGCAGCCAAGATAGCGTGGACTCTGGAAACACCATATATTTT
CASSQDSVDSGNTIYF
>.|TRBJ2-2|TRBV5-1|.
TGCGCCAGCAGCCCCCTCGCGAACACCGGGGAGCTGTTTTTT
CASSPLANTGELFF
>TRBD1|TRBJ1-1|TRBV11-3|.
TGTGCCAGCAGCATAGGGACAGGGGAGAACACTGAAGCTTTCTTT
CASSIGTGENTEAFF
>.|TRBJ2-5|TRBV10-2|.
TGCGCCAGTCGTTCTCCGAAAGAGACCCAGTACTTC
CASRSPKETQYF
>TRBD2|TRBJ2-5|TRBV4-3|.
TGCGCCAGCAGCCAGTATGCGGGGGGGCGAGAGACCCAGTACTTC
CASSQYAGGRETQYF
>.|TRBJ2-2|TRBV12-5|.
TGTGCTAGTGGTTTGGTTGAAATTGACAGGCTAAACACCGGGGAGCTGTTTTTT
CASGLVEIDRLNTGELFF
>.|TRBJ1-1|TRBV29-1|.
TGCAGCGACACCGACACTGAAGCTTTCTTT
CSDTDTEAFF
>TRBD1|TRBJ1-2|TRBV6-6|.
TGTGCCAGCAGCCTGGGACAGGACGGCTATGGCTACACCTTC
CASSLGQDGYGYTF
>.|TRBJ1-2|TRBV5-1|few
TGCGCCAGCAGCTTCCTCGGAACCAACTATGGCTACACCTTC
CASSFLGTNYGYTF
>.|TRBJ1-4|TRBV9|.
TGTGCCAGCAGCGTAATAGGGGCGGCTAATGAAAAACTGTTTTTT
CASSVIGAANEKLFF
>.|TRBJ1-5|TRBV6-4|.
TGTGCCAGCAACTTACGGACGGGAGTTAGCAATCAGCCCCAGCATTTT
CASNLRTGVSNQPQHF
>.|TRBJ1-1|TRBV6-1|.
TGTGCCAGCTCAGGCTTCCTTAACACTGAAGCTTTCTTT
CASSGFLNTEAFF
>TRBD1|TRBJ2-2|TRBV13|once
TGTGCCAGCAGCATGGGACAGGGGGGCACCGGGGAGCTGTTTTTT
CASSMGQGGTGELFF
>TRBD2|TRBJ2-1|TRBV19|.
TGTGCCAGTAGGGCTAGCGGGGGGGCCAGATACAATGAGCAGTTCTTC
CASRASGGARYNEQFF
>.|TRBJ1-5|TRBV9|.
TGTGCCAGCAGCGATGGGACCAATCAGCCCCAGCATTTT
CASSDGTNQPQHF
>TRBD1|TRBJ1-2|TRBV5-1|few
TGCGCCAGCAGCTTTACAGGGGGCTATGGCTACACCTTC
CASSFTGGYGYTF
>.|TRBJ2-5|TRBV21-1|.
TGTGCCAGCAGCCCTCGGACAGGGTGCGAGACCCAGTACTTC
CASSPRTGCETQYF
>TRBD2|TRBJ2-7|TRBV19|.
TGTGCCAGTAGTCCCCCCCGGAGTACTAGCGCCTACGAGCAGTACTTC
CASSPPRSTSAYEQYF
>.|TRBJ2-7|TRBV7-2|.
TGTGCCAGCAGCTTAGTTTTCTGGGGGGTGGACGAGCAGTACTTC
CASSLVFWGVDEQYF
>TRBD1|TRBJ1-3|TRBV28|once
TGTGCCAGCAGTTTACCCCAGGGGGGGGGCTCCTCTGGAAACACCATATATTTT
CASSLPQGGGSSGNTIYF
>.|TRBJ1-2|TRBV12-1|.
TGTGCCAGCTCACCCCCGTATGGCTACACCTTC
CASSPPYGYTF
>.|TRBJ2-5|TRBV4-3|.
TGCGCCAGCAGCCAAGACTTGTCTCCGGGGGTAGAGACCCAGTACTTC
CASSQDLSPGVETQYF
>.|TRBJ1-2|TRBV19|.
TGTGCCAGTAGAGGGGGTCGGGCAGGGAACTATGGCTACACCTTC
CASRGGRAGNYGYTF
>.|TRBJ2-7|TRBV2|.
TGTGCCAGCAGTGAGACTTACGAGCAGTACTTC
CASSETYEQYF
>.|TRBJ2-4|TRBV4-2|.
TGTGCCAGCAGCCCCGGACACAAAAACATTCAGTACTTC
CASSPGHKNIQYF
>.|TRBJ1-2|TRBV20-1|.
TGCAGTGCTACACAGGGACGTGGCTACACCTTC
CSATQGRGYTF
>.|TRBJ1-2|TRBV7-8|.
TGTGCCAGCAGCCATCGGACAGACTATGGCTACACCTTC
CASSHRTDYGYTF
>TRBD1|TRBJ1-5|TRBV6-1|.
TGTGCCAGCAGTGCTGGGACAGTCCTTAATCAGCCCCAGCATTTT
CASSAGTVLNQPQHF
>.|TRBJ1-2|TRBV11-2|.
TGTGCCAGCAACGGTGGCAGGGTGGAGGACTATGGCTACACCTTC
CASNGGRVEDYGYTF
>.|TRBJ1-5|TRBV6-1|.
TGTGCCAGCAGAACTGACGGATTTAGCAATCAGCCCCAGCATTTT
CASRTDGFSNQPQHF
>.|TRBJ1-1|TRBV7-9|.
TGTGCCAGCAGCCGCACGGACAGTAGAGGACTTGAAGCTTTCTTT
CASSRTDSRGLEAFF
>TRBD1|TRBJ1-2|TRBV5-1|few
TGCGCCAGCAGCATAGACAGGGTTGGCTACACCTTC
CASSIDRVGYTF
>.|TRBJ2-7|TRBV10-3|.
TGTGCCATCGCGGAGGCCCCCTACGAGCAGTACTTC
CAIAEAPYEQYF
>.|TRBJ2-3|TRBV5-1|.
TGCGCCAGCAGCCTAGCCACAGATACGCAGTATTTT
CASSLATDTQYF
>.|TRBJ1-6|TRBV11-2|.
TGTGCCAGCAGCGACACAGGGAATTCACCCCTCCACTTT
CASSDTGNSPLHF
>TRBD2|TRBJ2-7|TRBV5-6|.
TGTGCCAGCAGCTTGGTGGCTAGCGGGGGTTGGGACGAGCAGTACTTC
CASSLVASGGWDEQYF
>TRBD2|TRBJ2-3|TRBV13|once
TGTGCCAGCAGCCAGGGGCTAGCGGGGGGCGCAGATACGCAGTATTTT
CASSQGLAGGADTQYF
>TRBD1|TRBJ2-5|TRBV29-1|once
TGCAGCGTTACAACGTACAGGGGGGAGACCCAGTACTTC
CSVTTYRGETQYF
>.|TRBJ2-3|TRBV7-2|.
TGTGCCAGCAGCTTAGAGTCCATCCGCACAGATACGCAGTATTTT
CASSLESIRTDTQYF
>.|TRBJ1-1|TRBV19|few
TGTGCCAGTAGTATACAGAACACTGAAGCTTTCTTT
CASSIQNTEAFF
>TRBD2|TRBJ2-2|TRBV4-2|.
TGTGCCAGCAGCCAGGGCAGACTAGCGGGGGCGGGCACCGGGGAGCTGTTTTTT
CASSQGRLAGAGTGELFF
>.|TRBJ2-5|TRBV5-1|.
TGCGCCAGCAGCTTGGGCAGGAAAATATTCCAAGAGACCCAGTACTTC
CASSLGRKIFQETQYF
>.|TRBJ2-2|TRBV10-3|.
TGTGCCATCAGTGAGGGCACCGGGGAGCTGTTTTTT
CAISEGTGELFF
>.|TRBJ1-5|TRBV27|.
TGTGCCAGCAGTTTCCGTGACAGGACTCAGCCCCAGCATTTT
CASSFRDRTQPQHF
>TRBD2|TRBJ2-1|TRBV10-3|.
TGTGCCATCAGTGAGTCGATAGTAGCGGGGGGGTACAATGAGCAGTTCTTC
CAISESIVAGGYNEQFF